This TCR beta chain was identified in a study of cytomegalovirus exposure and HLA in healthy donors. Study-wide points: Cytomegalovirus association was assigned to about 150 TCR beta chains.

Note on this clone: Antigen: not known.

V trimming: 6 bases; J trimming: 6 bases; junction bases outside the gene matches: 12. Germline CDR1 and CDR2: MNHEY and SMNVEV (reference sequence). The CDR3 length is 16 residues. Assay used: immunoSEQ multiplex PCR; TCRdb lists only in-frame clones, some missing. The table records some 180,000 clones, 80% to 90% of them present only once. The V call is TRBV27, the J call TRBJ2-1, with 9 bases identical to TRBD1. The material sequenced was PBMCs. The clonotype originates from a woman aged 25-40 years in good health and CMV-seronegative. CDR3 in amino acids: CASRPTFDRGSNEQFF. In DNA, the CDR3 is TGTGCCAGCAGACCCACATTCGACAGGGGGAGCAATGAGCAGTTCTTC.